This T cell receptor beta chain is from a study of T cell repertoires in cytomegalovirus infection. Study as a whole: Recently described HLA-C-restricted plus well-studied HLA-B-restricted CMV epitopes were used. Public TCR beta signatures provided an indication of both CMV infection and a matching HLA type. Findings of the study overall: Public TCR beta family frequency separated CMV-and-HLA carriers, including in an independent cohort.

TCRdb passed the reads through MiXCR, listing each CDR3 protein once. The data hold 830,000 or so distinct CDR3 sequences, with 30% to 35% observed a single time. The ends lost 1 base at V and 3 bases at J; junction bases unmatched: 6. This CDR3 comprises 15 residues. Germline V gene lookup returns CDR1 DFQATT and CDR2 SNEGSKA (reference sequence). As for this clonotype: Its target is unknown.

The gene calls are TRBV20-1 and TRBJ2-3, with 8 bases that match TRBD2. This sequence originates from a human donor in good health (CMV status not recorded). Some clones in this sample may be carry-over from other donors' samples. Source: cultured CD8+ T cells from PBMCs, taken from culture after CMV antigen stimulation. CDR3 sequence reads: CSARGTSLSTDTQYF. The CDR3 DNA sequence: TGCAGTGCTAGAGGGACTAGCCTTTCGACAGATACGCAGTATTTT.